The clone carrying this TCR beta chain showed up just once. When the RNA was reverse transcribed, random hexamers were used with an input of roughly 0.5 to 1 ug. The method of amplification for TCR beta CDR3 was immunoSEQ multiplex PCR, covering 54 Vbeta and 13 Jbeta. TCRdb reprocessed the immunoSEQ multiplex PCR reads via MiXCR and lists one record per CDR3 protein. This sample has 200,000 to 300,000 distinct CDR3 sequences, with around 93% found just once. The V end lost 0 bases, the J end lost 1 base, and 7 bases lay between the germline ends. The CDR3 loop spans 15 amino acids. Germline lookup yields CDR1 SGHRS and CDR2 YFSETQ. The source of the sample is a study of CD8 T cells in Susac syndrome. Sequencing targeted TCR beta in blood CD8+ and CD4+ T cells. TEMRA cells were enriched by FACS, and CD4+ and CD8+ T cells were negatively isolated.

Sequencing was done on a sample of CD4+ T cells from PBMCs. The chain is built from TRBV5-1 and TRBJ2-2; D remains ambiguous. The sequence was obtained from a human donor with multiple sclerosis. The CDR3: CASSLGFLNTGELFF. The CDR3 DNA reads as TGCGCCAGCAGCTTGGGGTTCCTGAACACCGGGGAGCTGTTTTTT.